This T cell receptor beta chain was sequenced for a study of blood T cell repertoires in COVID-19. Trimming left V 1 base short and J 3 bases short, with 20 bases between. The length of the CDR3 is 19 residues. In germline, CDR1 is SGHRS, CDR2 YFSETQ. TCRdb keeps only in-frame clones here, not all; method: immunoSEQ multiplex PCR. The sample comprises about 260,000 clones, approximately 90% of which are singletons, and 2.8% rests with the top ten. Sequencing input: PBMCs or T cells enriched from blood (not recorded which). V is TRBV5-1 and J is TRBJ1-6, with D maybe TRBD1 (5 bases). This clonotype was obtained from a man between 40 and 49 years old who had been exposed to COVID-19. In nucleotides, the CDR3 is TGCGCCAGCAGCTTGCTTGGCGGCACACTCGGGGGCTATAATTCACCCCTCCACTTT. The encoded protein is CASSLLGGTLGGYNSPLHF. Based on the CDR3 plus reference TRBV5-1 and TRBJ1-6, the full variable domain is KAGVTQTPRYLIKTRGQQVTLSCSPISGHRSVSWYQQTPGQGLQFLFEYFSETQRNKGNFPGRFSGRQFSNSRSEMNVSTLELGDSALYLCASSLLGGTLGGYNSPLHFGNGTRLTVT.